A single sample is the source of the 27 T cell receptor beta chains below, sequenced in a study of blood T cells in healthy people across ages. A second about 6 to 11 cycle PCR used barcoded and J-beta primers. TCRdb itself ran the 5' RACE reads through MiXCR, one entry per CDR3 protein. Of roughly 800,000 distinct CDR3 sequences listed, roughly 64% are singletons. The sequenced sample was blood. All receptors come from a man under 40 in good health.

In this sample, this clonotype turned up many times. The rearrangement links TRBV2 to TRBJ1-5, with unresolved D. CDR1 SNHLY and CDR2 FYNNEI come from the germline V gene. There are 13 residues in the CDR3. V lost 4 bases and J lost 0, with 4 bases in between. The DNA for the CDR3 is TGTGCCAGCAGTGTATATAGCAATCAGCCCCAGCATTTT. Its translation is CASSVYSNQPQHF.

J is TRBJ2-7 and V is TRBV27; 10 bases are shared with TRBD1. There are 14 residues in the CDR3. J gave up 5 bases and V 5 bases, and 6 bases lay outside the gene matches. In germline, CDR1 is MNHEY, CDR2 SMNVEV (reference sequence). The CDR3, as DNA: TGTGCCAGCAGTAACCGCGGGACAGGGGACGAGCAGTACTTC. It translates to CASSNRGTGDEQYF.

J is TRBJ2-6 and V is TRBV7-9; TRBD1 agrees at 11 bases. Germline lookup yields CDR1 SEHNR and CDR2 FQNEAQ (reference sequence). V lost 4 bases to trimming and J lost 3 bases; unmatched junction nucleotides: 5. The CDR3 runs to 17 residues. The CDR3 region has the DNA TGTGCCAGCAGCTCGGGACAGGGGGTAGTTGGGGCCAACGTCCTGACTTTC. Residues: CASSSGQGVVGANVLTF.

The rearrangement uses TRBV6-5 and TRBJ2-3; 11 bases are a match to TRBD2. The CDR3 extends over 15 amino acids. Per the germline V gene, CDR1 is MNHEY and CDR2 is SVGAGI. The junction had 7 bases not matched to a gene; V was cut back by 6 bases and J by 5 bases. The chain's CDR3 is CASSLLAGGQDTQYF. In DNA, the CDR3 is TGTGCCAGCAGCCTGCTAGCGGGGGGACAAGATACGCAGTATTTT.

J is TRBJ2-7 and V is TRBV20-1; 13 nucleotides align to TRBD2. CDR1 and CDR2 from the germline V gene are DFQATT and SNEGSKA (reference sequence). The CDR3 is made up of 15 amino acids. After removal of 1 base from V and 6 bases from J, the junction contained 6 bases not matched to a gene. As DNA, the CDR3 is TGCAGTGCTAGAGGCGGGACTAGCGGGGTGGGCGAGCAGTACTTC. Amino acid sequence: CSARGGTSGVGEQYF.

The J gene is TRBJ2-1, the V gene TRBV27; 7 nucleotides line up with TRBD2. J lost 0 bases, V lost 2 bases, and 4 bases had no gene match. This CDR3 region has 16 residues. Germline V gene sequence: CDR1 MNHEY, CDR2 SMNVEV (reference sequence). As DNA, the CDR3 is TGTGCCAGCAGTTTAAACGGCGGGAGCTCCTACAATGAGCAGTTCTTC. It yields the protein CASSLNGGSSYNEQFF.

This clonotype has a handful of counts. This sequence joins TRBV29-1 and TRBJ2-7, with D unresolved. Germline loops: CDR1 SQVTM, CDR2 ANQGSEA. Trimming shortened V by 0 bases and J by 4 bases, and 7 bases separated the two germline ends. This CDR3 has 12 residues. CDR3: CSVEESGYEQYF. The CDR3 region has the DNA TGCAGCGTTGAAGAGTCCGGTTACGAGCAGTACTTC.

This clonotype was picked up a small number of times. V is TRBV7-3 and J is TRBJ1-6; D is undetermined. This CDR3 region has 16 residues. V was shortened by 6 bases and J by 9 bases, with 21 bases between the two germline ends. CDR1 is SGHTA, CDR2 FQGTGA, per germline. The CDR3 sequence: CASSLLQAGFRSPLHF. The CDR3 DNA sequence: TGTGCCAGCAGTCTTCTCCAGGCGGGGTTTCGTTCACCCCTCCACTTT. Filled out from reference TRBV7-3 and TRBJ1-6, the complete variable domain reads GAGVSQTPSNKVTEKGKYVELRCDPISGHTALYWYRQSLGQGPEFLIYFQGTGAADDSGLPNDRFFAVRPEGSVSTLKIQRTERGDSAVYLCASSLLQAGFRSPLHFGNGTRLTVT.

In this sample, this clonotype turned up many times. In DNA, the CDR3 is TGTGCCAGCAGCCCAGGACTAGCGGGGACCCAAGGCGAGCAGTACTTC. It specifies CASSPGLAGTQGEQYF. The chain joins TRBV4-2 to TRBJ2-4; the match to TRBD2 covers 12 bases. The closer fit of TRBJ2-7 to the DNA end suggests the J call may be wrong. Germline CDR1 is LGHNA and CDR2 is YNFKEQ. This CDR3 spans 16 amino acids.

This chain links TRBV7-8 with TRBJ2-1, with D unclear. Trimming left V 5 bases short and J 7 bases short, with 12 bases between. The CDR3 extends over 13 amino acids. Germline-derived CDR1 and CDR2 are SGHVS and FQNEAQ. Here the CDR3 DNA reads TGTGCCAGCAGCCCGGAAGGAGCGAATGAGCAGTTCTTC. It specifies CASSPEGANEQFF.

The chain employs TRBV13 and TRBJ2-1, with a possible D match to TRBD2 (6 bases). Trimming left V 5 bases short and J 6 bases short, with 11 bases between. There are 13 residues in the CDR3. Looked up from germline, CDR1 is PRHDT and CDR2 is FYEKMQ (reference sequence). The CDR3 loop is CASSITGANEQFF. The CDR3 bases are TGTGCCAGCAGCATTACGGGAGCCAATGAGCAGTTCTTC.

The chain has TRBV2 and TRBJ2-4, with D hard to call. Germline-derived CDR1 and CDR2 are SNHLY and FYNNEI. This CDR3 has 14 residues. V gave up 8 bases and J gave up 0 bases, with 11 bases separating them. CDR3 in amino acids: CASQMGLAKNIQYF. The CDR3 DNA follows: TGTGCCAGCCAGATGGGTTTAGCCAAAAACATTCAGTACTTC.

The genes are TRBV7-2 and TRBJ2-3; weak D call: TRBD2 (5 bases). The CDR3 has 14 residues. CDR1 is SGHTA and CDR2 is FQGNSA in the germline V gene. The V end was cut by 1 base, the J end by 3 bases, with 8 bases between. CDR3 residues: CASSLEWRTDTQYF. The CDR3, as DNA: TGTGCCAGCAGCTTAGAGTGGAGGACAGATACGCAGTATTTT.

The rearrangement links TRBV29-1 to TRBJ1-1; D not certain. Trimming cost V 7 bases and J 0 bases, with 9 bases left between them. Looked up from germline, CDR1 is SQVTM and CDR2 is ANQGSEA. CDR3 length equals 12 residues. CDR3 in DNA: TGCAGCGCTCTTATAATGAACACTGAAGCTTTCTTT. It encodes CSALIMNTEAFF. Looking up the rest from reference TRBV29-1 and TRBJ1-1 gives the full variable domain: SAVISQKPSRDICQRGTSLTIQCQVDSQVTMMFWYRQQPGQSLTLIATANQGSEATYESGFVIDKFPISRPNLTFSTLTVSNMSPEDSSIYLCSALIMNTEAFFGQGTRLTVV.

V usage is TRBV7-9 and J usage is TRBJ2-1; D assignment may be TRBD1 or TRBD2 (5 bases each). V shed 2 bases and J shed 0 bases, with 20 bases lying between them. In germline, CDR1 is SEHNR, CDR2 FQNEAQ (reference sequence). The length of the CDR3 is 19 residues. The CDR3 DNA sequence: TGTGCCAGCAGCTTAACCGGGACGGGTGGATGGTACTCCTACAATGAGCAGTTCTTC. Its protein is CASSLTGTGGWYSYNEQFF. Looking up the rest from reference TRBV7-9 and TRBJ2-1 gives the full variable domain: DTGVSQNPRHKITKRGQNVTFRCDPISEHNRLYWYRQTLGQGPEFLTYFQNEAQLEKSRLLSDRFSAERPKGSFSTLEIQRTEQGDSAMYLCASSLTGTGGWYSYNEQFFGPGTRLTVL.

The chain has TRBV25-1 and TRBJ1-2; no clear D gene. V lost 3 bases and J lost 5, with 7 bases in between. The CDR3 contains 12 residues. The V gene's germline CDR1 is MGHDK and CDR2 SYGVNS. This chain's CDR3 is CASSDGRYGYTF. CDR3 coding DNA: TGTGCCAGCAGTGACGGACGTTATGGCTACACCTTC.

The CDR3 DNA follows: TGTGCCAGCAGTGACGACAGATACAATGAGCAGTTCTTC. Translating gives CASSDDRYNEQFF. The chain employs TRBV12-3 or TRBV12-4 and TRBJ2-1; TRBD1 is a possible D gene (5 bases). The CDR3 is made up of 13 amino acids. Trimming took 5 bases from V and 4 from J, leaving 9 bases between them.

The chain carries TRBV6-6 and TRBJ2-1; D remains unclear. Germline V gene lookup returns CDR1 MNHNY and CDR2 SVGAGI (reference sequence). The CDR3 extends over 16 amino acids. Deletions cut 0 bases from V and 8 bases from J, with 17 bases between. In DNA, the CDR3 is TGTGCCAGCAGTTACTCGTCCGAATCTCGAATTTATGAGCAGTTCTTC. It codes for CASSYSSESRIYEQFF.

The CDR3 spells CASSGLAGGHEQYF. The DNA for the CDR3 is TGTGCCAGCAGCGGACTAGCGGGGGGGCACGAGCAGTACTTC. The chain has TRBV2 and TRBJ2-4; 15 bases line up with TRBD2. The assigned J gene may be wrong: the sequence end matches TRBJ2-7 better. Germline CDR1 SNHLY, CDR2 FYNNEI. The CDR3 consists of 14 residues.

This clonotype was seen a single time. The CDR3 region is CASSQGGLGTYEQYF. CDR3 nucleotides: TGTGCCAGCAGCCAGGGGGGACTAGGGACATACGAGCAGTACTTC. J is TRBJ2-7 and V is TRBV7-8, with D maybe TRBD2 (8 bases). V shed 5 bases and J shed 4 bases, with 18 bases lying between them. This CDR3 contains 15 residues. Per germline, CDR1 SGHVS and CDR2 FQNEAQ.

J is TRBJ2-5 and V is TRBV6-2 or TRBV6-3; 9 bases are shared with TRBD1. The germline gives CDR1 MNHEY, CDR2 SVGEGT. CDR3 length: 17 amino acids. Losses at the gene ends were 7 bases for V and 11 bases for J; bases not matched to a gene: 23. This CDR3 is CASTGTGPLWTYNEQYF. The CDR3 DNA reads as TGTGCCAGCACCGGGACAGGGCCGTTGTGGACCTACAATGAGCAGTACTTC.

The sample holds a few counts of this clonotype. The chain has TRBV5-1 and TRBJ2-1, with 13 bases identical to TRBD2. The CDR3 consists of 18 residues. CDR1 SGHRS and CDR2 YFSETQ come from the germline V gene. J lost 7 bases, V lost 0 bases, and 10 bases had no gene match. The CDR3 sequence: CASSLALTSGGAGNEQFF. The CDR3 DNA follows: TGCGCCAGCAGCTTGGCCCTCACTAGCGGGGGGGCAGGTAATGAGCAGTTCTTC.

This clonotype appeared once. V and J are TRBV25-1 and TRBJ1-1, with D uncertain. Looked up from germline, CDR1 is MGHDK and CDR2 is SYGVNS. V was trimmed by 10 bases and J by 5 bases, leaving 11 bases between them. The CDR3 consists of 11 residues. CDR3 sequence: CATHLGTEAFF. The CDR3 DNA reads TGTGCCACCCATCTCGGAACTGAAGCTTTCTTT.

The V and J genes are TRBV4-2 and TRBJ1-2; TRBD1 agrees at 11 bases. CDR3 length: 16 residues. Germline trimming cut 2 bases from V and 4 bases from J; bases unmatched to any gene: 6. Germline V gene data show CDR1 as LGHNA and CDR2 as YNFKEQ. This chain's CDR3 is CASSQTSGTGGYGYTF. CDR3 in DNA: TGTGCCAGCAGCCAAACGTCCGGGACAGGGGGCTATGGCTACACCTTC.

There are a few counts of this clonotype. The rearrangement joins TRBV20-1 to TRBJ2-3; possibly TRBD1 or TRBD2 for D (5 bases each). V lost 4 bases, J lost 5 bases, and 13 bases lay in between. The length of the CDR3 is 13 residues. CDR1 and CDR2 (germline): DFQATT, SNEGSKA (reference sequence). CDR3 residues: CSAIRGDEDTQYF. In DNA form, the CDR3 reads TGCAGTGCTATTCGTGGGGACGAAGATACGCAGTATTTT.

The rearrangement uses TRBV18 and TRBJ1-2; D perhaps matches TRBD1 (6 bases). With 0 bases removed from V and 3 bases from J, the gap between germline ends came to 11 bases. The CDR3 consists of 15 residues. From germline, CDR1 is KGHSH and CDR2 LQKENI. The DNA of the CDR3 is TGTGCCAGCTCACCACCGACAGAGGGGGACTATGGCTACACCTTC. Its protein is CASSPPTEGDYGYTF.

The rearrangement uses TRBV5-1 and TRBJ2-4, with 9 bases identical to TRBD1. Germline V gives CDR1 SGHRS, CDR2 YFSETQ. J was trimmed by 5 bases and V by 4 bases; bases with no gene match: 4. This CDR3 contains 14 residues. CDR3 DNA sequence: TGCGCCAGCAGCACGGACAGGGGTGAAAACATTCAGTACTTC. Translating gives CASSTDRGENIQYF.